These T cell receptor beta chains were read from a single sample in a study of persistence of HIV-infected CD4 T cells. These receptors have no known antigen. Measured with immunoSEQ multiplex PCR; TCRdb has only the in-frame clones, and not every one. The top ten clones hold roughly 0.45% of a sample with approximately 45,000 clones, around 89% of them seen once. Sequenced material: CD4+ T cells sorted from PBMCs after approximately 19-hour stimulation, taken from a patient who received antiretroviral therapy. The receptors were gathered from an adult woman with HIV who was CMV-seropositive. The CDR3 runs from the conserved cysteine through the conserved F or W. D genes are given only for firm matches. Size values are once, few and many counts, or a class for expanded clones, and some rows have none.

v_gene: TRBV10-2; j_gene: TRBJ1-3; abundance: NA; d_gene: NA; CDR3aa: CASGGRERLSGNTIYF; CDR3nt: TGCGCCAGCGGGGGCAGGGAAAGACTCTCTGGAAACACCATATATTTT
v_gene: TRBV12-5; j_gene: TRBJ2-4; abundance: NA; d_gene: NA; CDR3aa: CASGLVLGLAKNIQYF; CDR3nt: TGTGCTAGTGGTTTGGTATTAGGACTAGCCAAAAACATTCAGTACTTC
v_gene: TRBV10-3; j_gene: TRBJ1-5; abundance: NA; d_gene: NA; CDR3aa: CAISESLGRLNQPQHF; CDR3nt: TGTGCCATCAGTGAGTCACTGGGGCGGCTAAATCAGCCCCAGCATTTT
v_gene: TRBV12-3/TRBV12-4; j_gene: TRBJ1-1; abundance: NA; d_gene: TRBD1; CDR3aa: CASRQQGDTEAFF; CDR3nt: TGTGCCAGCAGGCAACAGGGGGACACTGAAGCTTTCTTT
v_gene: TRBV10-3; j_gene: TRBJ2-7; abundance: NA; d_gene: NA; CDR3aa: CAISESTRGRYEQYF; CDR3nt: TGTGCCATCAGTGAGTCGACTAGGGGCCGGTACGAGCAGTACTTC
v_gene: TRBV14; j_gene: TRBJ2-2; abundance: NA; d_gene: TRBD2; CDR3aa: CASSAGGRGGELFF; CDR3nt: TGTGCCAGCAGCGCCGGGGGGAGAGGCGGGGAGCTGTTTTTT
v_gene: TRBV9; j_gene: TRBJ2-2; abundance: once; d_gene: TRBD2; CDR3aa: CASSVGLAGRTGELFF; CDR3nt: TGTGCCAGCAGCGTGGGACTAGCGGGGCGCACCGGGGAGCTGTTTTTT
v_gene: TRBV5-1; j_gene: TRBJ2-5; abundance: NA; d_gene: TRBD1; CDR3aa: CASSLFGTGRETQYF; CDR3nt: TGCGCCAGCAGCTTGTTCGGGACAGGACGAGAGACCCAGTACTTC
v_gene: TRBV4-1; j_gene: TRBJ1-6; abundance: NA; d_gene: TRBD1; CDR3aa: CASSREGAMDSPLHF; CDR3nt: TGCGCCAGCAGCCGCGAGGGGGCAATGGATTCACCCCTCCACTTT
v_gene: TRBV11-1; j_gene: TRBJ2-1; abundance: NA; d_gene: NA; CDR3aa: CASSSYSSGEQFF; CDR3nt: TGTGCCAGCAGCTCCTACAGCTCGGGGGAGCAGTTCTTC
v_gene: TRBV5-4; j_gene: TRBJ1-1; abundance: NA; d_gene: TRBD1; CDR3aa: CASSLKTGVGTEAFF; CDR3nt: TGTGCCAGCAGCTTGAAGACAGGGGTCGGCACTGAAGCTTTCTTT
v_gene: TRBV7-9; j_gene: TRBJ2-3; abundance: NA; d_gene: NA; CDR3aa: CASSLRRLVEDTQYF; CDR3nt: TGTGCCAGCAGCTTAAGGCGACTAGTAGAAGATACGCAGTATTTT
v_gene: TRBV11-3; j_gene: TRBJ1-1; abundance: NA; d_gene: NA; CDR3aa: CASSGPQKETEAFF; CDR3nt: TGTGCCAGCAGCGGACCACAGAAGGAGACTGAAGCTTTCTTT
v_gene: TRBV10-3; j_gene: TRBJ2-7; abundance: NA; d_gene: NA; CDR3aa: CAISESVSEQYF; CDR3nt: TGTGCCATCAGTGAGTCCGTCTCCGAGCAGTACTTC
v_gene: TRBV19; j_gene: TRBJ2-6; abundance: NA; d_gene: TRBD2; CDR3aa: CASMRQGGSSGANVLTF; CDR3nt: TGTGCCAGTATGAGGCAGGGAGGGAGCTCTGGGGCCAACGTCCTGACTTTC
v_gene: TRBV18; j_gene: TRBJ2-3; abundance: NA; d_gene: NA; CDR3aa: CASSLTSTDTQYF; CDR3nt: TGTGCCAGCTCCTTGACTAGCACAGATACGCAGTATTTT
v_gene: TRBV6-1; j_gene: TRBJ1-5; abundance: NA; d_gene: NA; CDR3aa: CASSEDRVVSNQPQHF; CDR3nt: TGTGCCAGCAGTGAAGACAGGGTCGTGAGCAATCAGCCCCAGCATTTT
v_gene: TRBV10-2; j_gene: TRBJ2-1; abundance: NA; d_gene: NA; CDR3aa: CASSEAGLQGFF; CDR3nt: TGCGCCAGCAGTGAGGCGGGACTTCAGGGCTTCTTC
v_gene: TRBV29-1; j_gene: TRBJ2-5; abundance: NA; d_gene: NA; CDR3aa: CSVDSRGQETQYF; CDR3nt: TGCAGCGTGGACAGCAGGGGCCAAGAGACCCAGTACTTC
v_gene: TRBV5-1; j_gene: TRBJ1-1; abundance: NA; d_gene: NA; CDR3aa: CASSVLSGTVTGTEAFF; CDR3nt: TGCGCCAGCAGCGTCCTTTCGGGGACGGTGACTGGCACTGAAGCTTTCTTT
v_gene: TRBV18; j_gene: TRBJ2-4; abundance: NA; d_gene: TRBD1; CDR3aa: CASSPTGVGNIQYF; CDR3nt: TGTGCCAGCTCACCAACAGGGGTGGGAAACATTCAGTACTTC
v_gene: TRBV30; j_gene: TRBJ2-4; abundance: once; d_gene: NA; CDR3aa: CAWRGTKNIQYF; CDR3nt: TGTGCCTGGAGGGGAACCAAAAACATTCAGTACTTC
v_gene: TRBV24-1; j_gene: TRBJ2-5; abundance: NA; d_gene: NA; CDR3aa: CATSDLGPGQETQYF; CDR3nt: TGTGCCACCAGTGATTTGGGGCCGGGGCAAGAGACCCAGTACTTC
v_gene: TRBV7-3; j_gene: TRBJ2-6; abundance: NA; d_gene: NA; CDR3aa: CASSYGGAGANVLTF; CDR3nt: TGTGCCAGCAGCTACGGTGGGGCTGGGGCCAACGTCCTGACTTTC
v_gene: TRBV18; j_gene: TRBJ2-1; abundance: once; d_gene: NA; CDR3aa: CASSPRTRTRNDNEQFF; CDR3nt: TGTGCCAGCTCACCACGAACCCGGACACGGAACGACAATGAGCAGTTCTTC
v_gene: TRBV18; j_gene: TRBJ1-2; abundance: NA; d_gene: NA; CDR3aa: CASSPVRQAQGGYTF; CDR3nt: TGTGCCAGCTCACCAGTTAGACAGGCTCAAGGAGGCTACACCTTC
v_gene: TRBV6-5; j_gene: TRBJ1-2; abundance: NA; d_gene: NA; CDR3aa: CASKYSDVNGYTF; CDR3nt: TGTGCCAGCAAGTATTCGGATGTCAATGGCTACACCTTC
v_gene: TRBV30; j_gene: TRBJ1-2; abundance: NA; d_gene: NA; CDR3aa: CAWSFAQGRGYTF; CDR3nt: TGTGCCTGGTCATTCGCACAGGGTCGGGGCTACACCTTC
v_gene: TRBV6-5; j_gene: TRBJ1-3; abundance: NA; d_gene: TRBD1; CDR3aa: CASSPGQGATIYF; CDR3nt: TGTGCCAGCAGCCCGGGACAGGGGGCCACCATATATTTT
v_gene: TRBV2; j_gene: TRBJ2-3; abundance: NA; d_gene: TRBD1; CDR3aa: CASSARTGRTDTQYF; CDR3nt: TGTGCCAGCAGTGCAAGGACAGGCCGGACAGATACGCAGTATTTT
v_gene: TRBV18; j_gene: TRBJ1-6; abundance: NA; d_gene: NA; CDR3aa: CASSPITRGSSYNSPLHF; CDR3nt: TGTGCCAGCTCACCCATTACAAGGGGTAGCTCCTATAATTCACCCCTCCACTTT
v_gene: TRBV30; j_gene: TRBJ1-1; abundance: NA; d_gene: TRBD1; CDR3aa: CAWDRGLRTEAFF; CDR3nt: TGTGCCTGGGACAGGGGATTGCGGACTGAAGCTTTCTTT
v_gene: TRBV4-1; j_gene: TRBJ2-1; abundance: NA; d_gene: TRBD2; CDR3aa: CASSQPILAGRYNEQFF; CDR3nt: TGCGCCAGCAGCCAACCCATACTAGCGGGGCGCTACAATGAGCAGTTCTTC
v_gene: TRBV5-4; j_gene: TRBJ2-3; abundance: NA; d_gene: NA; CDR3aa: CASSPRGTYGGTQYF; CDR3nt: TGTGCCAGCAGCCCCCGAGGGACTTACGGAGGGACGCAGTATTTT
v_gene: TRBV4-2; j_gene: TRBJ2-3; abundance: NA; d_gene: NA; CDR3aa: CASSQEVGADTQYF; CDR3nt: TGTGCCAGCAGCCAAGAGGTGGGGGCAGATACGCAGTATTTT
v_gene: TRBV29-1; j_gene: TRBJ2-3; abundance: NA; d_gene: TRBD1; CDR3aa: CSASTGGTDTQYF; CDR3nt: TGCAGCGCCAGTACAGGGGGCACAGATACGCAGTATTTT
v_gene: TRBV7-3; j_gene: TRBJ2-5; abundance: NA; d_gene: NA; CDR3aa: CASSLSGQKPGETQYF; CDR3nt: TGTGCCAGCAGCTTAAGTGGTCAGAAGCCCGGAGAGACCCAGTACTTC
v_gene: TRBV18; j_gene: TRBJ1-1; abundance: NA; d_gene: NA; CDR3aa: CASSPPLRGNTEAFF; CDR3nt: TGTGCCAGCTCACCTCCGCTACGAGGGAACACTGAAGCTTTCTTT
v_gene: TRBV12-5; j_gene: TRBJ1-1; abundance: NA; d_gene: NA; CDR3aa: CASGRIGSTEAFF; CDR3nt: TGTGCTAGTGGTCGGATTGGGAGCACTGAAGCTTTCTTT
v_gene: TRBV30; j_gene: TRBJ1-2; abundance: NA; d_gene: NA; CDR3aa: CAWSVLGNYGYTF; CDR3nt: TGTGCCTGGAGTGTACTGGGGAACTATGGCTACACCTTC
v_gene: TRBV14; j_gene: TRBJ1-2; abundance: NA; d_gene: NA; CDR3aa: CASSQGNYGYTF; CDR3nt: TGTGCCAGCAGCCAGGGGAACTATGGCTACACCTTC
v_gene: TRBV2; j_gene: TRBJ1-1; abundance: NA; d_gene: NA; CDR3aa: CASGRDHTEAFF; CDR3nt: TGTGCCAGCGGCAGGGATCACACTGAAGCTTTCTTT
v_gene: TRBV24-1; j_gene: TRBJ2-1; abundance: NA; d_gene: TRBD1; CDR3aa: CATSEPRQGNEQFF; CDR3nt: TGTGCCACCAGTGAGCCTCGACAGGGCAATGAGCAGTTCTTC
v_gene: TRBV10-3; j_gene: TRBJ1-2; abundance: NA; d_gene: NA; CDR3aa: CAISESGGRNYGYTF; CDR3nt: TGTGCAATCAGTGAGTCGGGCGGGAGAAACTATGGCTACACCTTC
v_gene: TRBV7-3; j_gene: TRBJ2-1; abundance: NA; d_gene: NA; CDR3aa: CASSIHGANEQFF; CDR3nt: TGTGCCAGCAGTATACATGGGGCTAATGAGCAGTTCTTC
v_gene: TRBV2; j_gene: TRBJ2-1; abundance: NA; d_gene: NA; CDR3aa: CASSEGWNEQFF; CDR3nt: TGTGCCAGCAGTGAGGGTTGGAATGAGCAGTTCTTC
v_gene: TRBV28; j_gene: TRBJ2-6; abundance: NA; d_gene: TRBD1; CDR3aa: CASGLDRLLSSGANVLTF; CDR3nt: TGTGCCAGCGGGCTGGACAGGCTCCTCTCCTCTGGGGCCAACGTCCTGACTTTC
v_gene: TRBV7-2; j_gene: TRBJ2-4; abundance: NA; d_gene: TRBD2; CDR3aa: CASSRRGGLAKNIQYF; CDR3nt: TGTGCCAGCAGCCGGCGGGGGGGCTTAGCCAAAAACATTCAGTACTTC
v_gene: TRBV19; j_gene: TRBJ1-3; abundance: NA; d_gene: TRBD1; CDR3aa: CASSPDRGTGNTIYF; CDR3nt: TGTGCCAGTAGTCCGGACAGGGGGACTGGAAACACCATATATTTT
v_gene: TRBV7-8; j_gene: TRBJ2-3; abundance: NA; d_gene: NA; CDR3aa: CASSSAPTDTQYF; CDR3nt: TGTGCCAGCTCCTCGGCGCCCACAGATACGCAGTATTTT
v_gene: TRBV7-6; j_gene: TRBJ1-1; abundance: NA; d_gene: NA; CDR3aa: CASSSRGGYTEAFF; CDR3nt: TGTGCCAGCAGCTCTAGGGGGGGGTACACTGAAGCTTTCTTT
v_gene: TRBV28; j_gene: TRBJ2-7; abundance: NA; d_gene: NA; CDR3aa: CASSLPGLYEQYF; CDR3nt: TGTGCCAGCAGTTTACCAGGGCTGTACGAGCAGTACTTC
v_gene: TRBV18; j_gene: TRBJ1-2; abundance: NA; d_gene: NA; CDR3aa: CASSPGEGGYTF; CDR3nt: TGTGCCAGCTCACCAGGAGAGGGTGGCTACACCTTC
v_gene: TRBV25-1; j_gene: TRBJ2-5; abundance: NA; d_gene: NA; CDR3aa: CASSDPLGGETQYF; CDR3nt: TGTGCCAGCAGTGACCCTCTCGGAGGGGAGACCCAGTACTTC
v_gene: TRBV6-5; j_gene: TRBJ2-7; abundance: NA; d_gene: TRBD2; CDR3aa: CASSYSAGGPYEQYF; CDR3nt: TGTGCCAGCAGTTACTCGGCGGGGGGGCCCTACGAGCAGTACTTC
v_gene: TRBV10-3; j_gene: TRBJ1-6; abundance: NA; d_gene: TRBD1; CDR3aa: CAIRVQPRDRSSYNSPLHF; CDR3nt: TGTGCCATCAGGGTGCAACCCCGGGACAGAAGCTCCTATAATTCACCCCTCCACTTT
v_gene: TRBV5-5; j_gene: TRBJ2-1; abundance: NA; d_gene: NA; CDR3aa: CASSFRTNEQFF; CDR3nt: TGTGCCAGCAGCTTCCGGACTAATGAGCAGTTCTTC
v_gene: TRBV5-8; j_gene: TRBJ2-1; abundance: NA; d_gene: TRBD1; CDR3aa: CASSRDRIYNEQFF; CDR3nt: TGTGCCAGCAGCAGGGACAGAATATACAATGAGCAGTTCTTC
v_gene: TRBV29-1; j_gene: TRBJ1-1; abundance: NA; d_gene: NA; CDR3aa: CSVARGNTEAFF; CDR3nt: TGCAGCGTTGCTCGGGGGAACACTGAAGCTTTCTTT